This T cell receptor beta chain was identified during a study of cytomegalovirus exposure and HLA in healthy donors (dated by TCRdb to the late 2010s). At the level of the whole study: In an earlier analysis of under 750 of the donors, 276 Gb of sequence data and 90 million to 120 million unique TCR beta sequences from roughly 200 million T cells were reported. Roughly 300 gigabases of sequencing data and some 85 million unique TCR sequences were included in an early release covering several hundred HLA-typed donors. Of the roughly 400 genotyped donors, over 80% were placed in the genetic ancestry cluster associated with self-reported Caucasian donors. The aim of the study was to test whether cataloging public T cell receptors could identify signatures of past pathogen exposure. The study used immunosequencing to profile the T cell repertoires of several hundred subjects and linked those repertoires to cytomegalovirus serostatus. A separate validation cohort of approximately 130 different subjects was used in addition to the roughly 700-subject first cohort. High-throughput TCR immunosequencing, statistical association of individual TCRs with disease status, and machine learning were combined to predict cytomegalovirus infection status. To study patterns of TCR occurrence, a later analysis re-analyzed previously published TCR beta repertoires from around 660 donors and added high-resolution HLA genotyping. Rather than drawing on any new phenotypic data, the later analysis identified candidate immune exposures from TCR beta sequences and the way those sequences occurred across donors. In an earlier analysis of roughly 540 of the donors, high-throughput TCR beta sequencing was used to judge whether each TCR beta V gene segment behaved as functional or pseudogenic. Donor age, sex, ethnicity and CMV serostatus were collected together with the repertoire data. A later genetic analysis took genome-wide SNP genotypes for about 55% of the roughly 700 donors and used that subset as a discovery cohort. Every repertoire in the discovery cohort had been generated on one and the same sequencing platform. HLA typing covered class I and class II loci at four-digit resolution. Typing coverage differed by locus: A, B, C, DRB1 and DQB1 were typed in roughly 620-630 donors, DQA1 in 500 to 550, DPA1 in 606, and DPB1 in approximately 450. Four or five DR-DQ haplotypes were handled as single units for association and clustering because linkage in the cohort was strong. Among around 400 genotyped donors of the cohort, an average of approximately 220,000 unique TCR beta nucleotide sequences was sequenced per donor, of which 15% to 20% were non-productive.

In total, roughly 710 healthy bone marrow donors made up the cohort. At the time of sampling, all cohort members were nominally healthy, though unrecorded immune exposures were likely present. The donor was CMV seronegative and was included in the group of about 400 seronegative cohort members. A peripheral blood sample was provided by each donor, and peripheral blood mononuclear cells were used for TCR beta sequencing. Genomic DNA extraction from the blood cell samples was performed with the Qiagen DNeasy Blood Extraction Kit. Libraries were made using the immunoSEQ multiplex PCR assay. For the multiplex PCR, a mixture combining 60 forward primers for TCR Vbeta segments and 13 reverse primers for TCR Jbeta segments was used. The CDR3 region of rearranged TCR beta genes was amplified from genomic DNA by a multiplex PCR assay. Amplified TCR beta libraries were sequenced as 87-base-pair reads on the Illumina HiSeq System. On the study's bioinformatics: Across the 670 or so repertoires, a later analysis counted approximately 83 million unique TCR beta chains, roughly 11 million of which were shared by at least two donors. Raw reads were error-corrected and collapsed into unique sequences with a nearest-neighbor algorithm that merged closely related sequences to remove PCR and sequencing errors. Alignment of CDR3 sequences to IMGT reference sequences was used to assign V, D and J gene segments. For a sequence to be retained, a match of at least six nucleotides was required to both a V gene segment and a J gene segment. Rearrangements were called productive when the CDR3 lacked stop codons and stayed in frame with V and J; all others were non-productive. CDR3 was defined by IMGT convention, running from the second conserved V-encoded cysteine to the conserved J-encoded phenylalanine. The earlier analysis of 500 to 600 of the donors excluded sequences that lacked an unambiguous match to a single V gene segment. An earlier analysis of fewer than 750 of the donors classified V segments as functional when productive rearrangements were above 56.7% and as segregating when the standard deviation between donors was above 5%. A statistical classification framework was built to diagnose cytomegalovirus status from the catalog of TCR beta chain sequences. A later analysis assigned V and J genes by comparing TCR nucleotide sequences with IMGT/GENE-DB human TR gene sequences. In a later analysis, CDR3 sequences and most-parsimonious VDJ recombination scenarios were assigned using the TCRdist pipeline. In a later analysis, every TCR beta chain was defined by the combination of its CDR3 amino acid sequence and its V-gene family, and reads without a unique V-gene family were dropped. A later analysis removed 500 to 600 highly shared, low-generation-probability nucleotide sequences to deal with suspected cross-contamination and a sequencing artifact. A later analysis calculated a clonal expansion index for each public chain from normalized within-repertoire ranks of inferred template counts. A later analysis computed generation probabilities with a VDJ recombination model fitted to out-of-frame rearrangements, and checked the results against IGoR. In a later analysis, TCR-TCR, TCR-HLA and TCR-CMV co-occurrence was scored with hypergeometric tests, and a repertoire-size bias correction was applied to TCR pairs. False discovery rates were estimated in a later analysis by permuting HLA or CMV assignments 20 times. In a later analysis, co-occurring TCRs were grouped with DBSCAN, and TCRdist sequence similarity was added when clustering was performed within HLA-allele-positive subsets. Repertoires with fewer than 30,000 or more than 120,000 public chains were left out of co-occurrence clustering, as were about five repertoires with anomalous nucleotide sharing. TCRdb re-hosts the immuneACCESS table, in-frame sequences only. Its copies lack some clones; in the studies checked, an unresolved V gene accounts for under half of them, and the cause for the rest is not known. From that table come the V and J calls and clone size; the DNA was used to work out D and trimming. The sample table records roughly 120,000 clones; under 90% of these occur just once. Roughly 3.9% of the sample is in the top ten clones.

The CDR3 sequence holds 14 residues, the cysteine and phenylalanine included. Only CDR3 DNA is held: 42 bases, read in frame from base 1. Sequences SGHAT (CDR1) and FQDESV (CDR2) are obtained from the germline V gene (reference sequence). V is clipped by 5 bases and J by 8 bases, and the sequence between their germline boundaries is 15 bases long. In the case of this clone: The antigen this receptor binds is unknown. No base qualities exist here, and no much larger clone lies one base off it.

What the research found in general, with its limitations: In this cohort, only TCR beta chains were sequenced, and detectable features were limited by the absence of alpha or paired-chain data. According to a later analysis, parvovirus B19, influenza, CMV and Epstein-Barr virus appeared linked to several top co-occurrence clusters. A few of the identified cytomegalovirus-associated TCR beta chains were confirmed in vitro to be specific for cytomegalovirus antigens. Linkage disequilibrium might explain the correlated functional status among segregating V segments, but an unknown experimental factor could not be ruled out. Because the 87-base-pair reads could not distinguish some IMGT-functional V segments, including TRBV6-2 and TRBV6-3, those segments were excluded. Most CMV-associated TCR beta chains appeared to be HLA-restricted in a later analysis, and the HLA associations seemed to be driven largely by CMV exposure. A cluster of highly shared sequence variants was judged likely to represent a technical artifact of the sequencing pipeline. The presence/absence analyses assumed that sequencing depth was roughly uniform across donors, and that assumption may not be true. Around 16 rarely observed V segments, including chromosome 9 orphons, were excluded from the earlier analysis of a few hundred of the donors because counts were too low. Strong co-occurrence of HLA alleles, especially DR and DQ, made assigning TCR associations to individual alleles difficult. A further reported finding was that TCR beta sequences accurately predicted the HLA-A and HLA-B alleles for most subjects in the first cohort. Because HLA typing was unavailable for some donors at each locus, only the typed subset was used in association tests. In a later analysis, TCR association rates were found to vary across HLA loci, with the most associated TCRs seen for DRB1 alleles and the fewest for HLA-C alleles. The classifier was reported to diagnose cytomegalovirus status with high specificity and sensitivity in both the original cohort and the validation cohort. In a later genetic analysis, a missense DCLRE1C variant was associated with V-gene and J-gene trimming of TCR beta chains, and the association was replicated in an independent cohort. A later analysis found that HLA-associated TCR beta chains were more clonally expanded and had lower generation probabilities than equally common non-associated chains. In a later genetic analysis, fewer N-insertions in productive TCRs were reported among donors in an Asian-associated ancestry cluster than the roughly 640-donor mean. In an earlier analysis of approximately 590 of the donors, most TCR beta V segments appeared in productive rearrangements about 87% or about 30% of the time, broadly matching IMGT annotations. It was suggested by the authors that the approach could potentially be generalized to other disease states and immunological phenotypes. CMV serostatus was the only immune exposure information available for the cohort. Specific HLA alleles were associated with 15,000 to 20,000 TCR beta sequences at a false discovery rate of 0.05 in a later analysis. Most TCR sequences were seen in very few donors, while some public TCRs were found in many individuals. A total of 164 TCR beta chains were listed by the study as associated with cytomegalovirus.

The rearrangement combines TRBV11-1 with TRBJ1-4; TRBD1 is a possible D gene, resting on 5 matching bases. This receptor was obtained from a woman aged 25 to 45 in good health and CMV-seronegative. Sequenced sample: PBMCs. The DNA sequence is TGTGCCAGCAGCGGGCAGGGAAGAGGCGAAAAACTGTTTTTT. Translated, it gives CASSGQGRGEKLFF.